This T cell receptor beta chain is drawn from a study of shared clonotypes between healthy human individuals. Data came from immunoSEQ multiplex PCR; TCRdb stores just in-frame clones and leaves some out. Of approximately 1,500,000 clones in the sample, around 97% were seen once. V was cut by 0 bases and J by 3 bases, with 14 bases left in between. This CDR3 spans 16 amino acids. Germline CDR1 and CDR2: SGHTA and FQGNSA. The sequencing sample was made of naive CD4+ T cells sorted from blood. Stated subset: CD45RA+ positively selected. The clonotype originates from a man aged 30 to 45 in good health. The rearrangement links TRBV7-2 to TRBJ1-1, with a possible D match to TRBD1 (6 bases). CDR3 region: CASSLAGTIVDTEAFF. In nucleotides, the CDR3 is TGTGCCAGCAGCTTAGCCGGGACAATTGTCGACACTGAAGCTTTCTTT.